This is a list of T cell receptor beta chains from one sample in a study of response to subunit inactivated influenza vaccine. Using its own MiXCR run on the RT-PCR reads, TCRdb lists one record per CDR3 protein. The repertoire holds about 780,000 distinct CDR3 sequences, with approximately 17% as singletons. Sequenced material: PBMCs from blood, taken 4 to 6 days after vaccination. These receptors were obtained from a man aged 50 to 59 who received an inactivated influenza vaccine. Each CDR3 is given with its conserved first and last residue. The D gene is left open where the match is weak. For some rows the clone size is stated as once, few or many, or as a class when expanded; others skip it.

v_gene	abundance	d_gene	j_gene	CDR3aa	CDR3nt
TRBV20-1	-	-	TRBJ2-5	CSVRHHQETQYF	TGCAGTGTCCGACACCACCAAGAGACCCAGTACTTC
TRBV20-1	-	-	TRBJ1-4	CSARDPGGPTNEKLFF	TGCAGTGCTAGAGATCCCGGGGGGCCAACTAATGAAAAACTGTTTTTT
TRBV7-2	-	TRBD1	TRBJ2-7	CASSSRTGDEQYF	TGTGCCAGCAGCTCTAGGACAGGGGACGAGCAGTACTTC
TRBV4-2	-	-	TRBJ2-2	CASSQDLEGGELFF	TGTGCCAGCAGCCAAGACTTGGAGGGCGGGGAGCTGTTTTTT
TRBV7-2	-	TRBD1	TRBJ2-2	CASSALQGQVTGELFF	TGTGCCAGCAGCGCACTACAGGGGCAAGTCACCGGGGAGCTGTTTTTT
TRBV15	many	-	TRBJ1-6	CATSNIRGSPLHF	TGTGCCACCAGCAATATCCGGGGTTCACCCCTCCACTTT
TRBV20-1	-	-	TRBJ1-2	CSASPGNYYGYTF	TGCAGTGCTTCCCCGGGGAATTACTATGGCTACACCTTC
TRBV27	-	-	TRBJ2-2	CASSLRRGDTGELFF	TGTGCCAGCAGTCTACGGAGGGGGGACACCGGGGAGCTGTTTTTT
TRBV12-3/TRBV12-4	many	TRBD2	TRBJ2-1	CASSLRVGGGVYEQFF	TGTGCCAGCAGTTTGCGCGTCGGCGGGGGGGTCTATGAGCAGTTCTTC
TRBV29-1	-	-	TRBJ2-3	CSVLTATDTQYF	TGCAGCGTTTTGACAGCCACAGATACGCAGTATTTT
TRBV5-1	many	-	TRBJ2-7	CASGHVGYEQYF	TGCGCCAGCGGCCATGTGGGTTACGAGCAGTACTTC
TRBV4-3	few	TRBD2	TRBJ2-1	CASSQEGTSEIF	TGCGCCAGCAGCCAAGAGGGGACTAGCGAGATCTTC
TRBV20-1	few	TRBD2	TRBJ2-1	CSARVFREVNNEQFF	TGCAGTGCTAGAGTTTTCCGGGAGGTCAACAATGAGCAGTTCTTC
TRBV20-1	-	-	TRBJ2-5	CSARDLYGGRETQYF	TGCAGTGCTAGAGATCTCTACGGGGGACGAGAGACCCAGTACTTC
TRBV4-1	-	TRBD1	TRBJ1-2	CASSQRQGLYTF	TGCGCCAGCAGCCAAAGACAGGGACTCTACACCTTC
TRBV5-6	-	TRBD1	TRBJ2-3	CASSTTGQSTDTQYF	TGTGCCAGCAGTACCACGGGACAGAGCACAGATACGCAGTATTTT
TRBV7-9	many	TRBD1	TRBJ2-1	CASSLAWGQGFGEQFF	TGTGCCAGCAGCTTAGCTTGGGGACAGGGGTTTGGTGAGCAGTTCTTC
TRBV10-3	-	-	TRBJ2-5	CAISVTQETQYF	TGTGCCATCAGTGTCACCCAAGAGACCCAGTACTTC
TRBV5-1	few	TRBD2	TRBJ2-5	CASSFGTSGVQETQYF	TGCGCCAGCAGCTTTGGGACTAGCGGGGTCCAAGAGACCCAGTACTTC
TRBV6-1	few	-	TRBJ2-1	CASSETGTFYNEQFF	TGTGCCAGCAGTGAAACCGGGACTTTTTACAATGAGCAGTTCTTC
TRBV30	-	TRBD2	TRBJ2-5	CAWSVQRGWETQYF	TGTGCCTGGAGTGTACAGCGGGGTTGGGAGACCCAGTACTTC
TRBV20-1	-	TRBD1	TRBJ2-1	CSARASGFRDRSYNEQFF	TGCAGTGCTAGGGCCTCGGGATTCCGGGACAGAAGTTACAATGAGCAGTTCTTC
TRBV11-1	-	TRBD2	TRBJ2-1	CASSLAQLAGGHEQFF	TGTGCCAGCAGCTTAGCGCAGTTAGCGGGGGGGCATGAGCAGTTCTTC
TRBV18	-	TRBD2	TRBJ2-1	CASSPDGGALRNEQFF	TGTGCCAGCTCACCGGACGGGGGGGCCCTTAGAAATGAGCAGTTCTTC
TRBV3-1	many	TRBD1	TRBJ1-1	CASSPTPGAGGATSAEAFF	TGTGCCAGCAGCCCAACCCCAGGGGCAGGGGGCGCGACAAGCGCTGAAGCTTTCTTT
TRBV25-1	few	-	TRBJ2-5	CASSEFGASPVWETQYF	TGTGCCAGCAGTGAATTTGGGGCCTCGCCGGTGTGGGAGACCCAGTACTTC
TRBV15	-	-	TRBJ2-7	CATSGRWGSYEQYF	TGTGCCACCAGCGGGCGGTGGGGCTCCTACGAGCAGTACTTC
TRBV10-3	many	TRBD2	TRBJ2-7	CAISDGTSGSYEQYF	TGTGCCATCAGTGACGGGACTAGCGGGAGTTACGAGCAGTACTTC
TRBV5-1	few	-	TRBJ2-5	CASSLALTRRKETQYF	TGCGCCAGCAGCTTGGCCCTCACTAGGAGGAAAGAGACCCAGTACTTC
TRBV4-3	-	TRBD1	TRBJ1-3	CASSQDWRTGGSGNTIYF	TGCGCCAGCAGCCAAGACTGGAGAACAGGGGGCTCTGGAAACACCATATATTTT
TRBV10-3	many	-	TRBJ2-2	CAISDPANTGELFF	TGTGCCATCAGTGACCCAGCGAACACCGGGGAGCTGTTTTTT
TRBV7-2	few	TRBD1	TRBJ2-2	CASSWDRTNTGELFF	TGTGCCAGCAGCTGGGACAGGACGAACACCGGGGAGCTGTTTTTT
TRBV20-1	few	-	TRBJ2-1	CSATMMDRAIYNEQFF	TGCAGTGCAACGATGATGGACAGAGCTATTTACAATGAGCAGTTCTTC
TRBV25-1	many	-	TRBJ2-5	CASSTQRGTSPQETQYF	TGTGCCAGCAGTACCCAGAGAGGGACAAGCCCCCAAGAGACCCAGTACTTC
TRBV5-5	-	-	TRBJ2-7	CASSLLRNEQYF	TGTGCCAGCAGCTTACTTCGGAACGAGCAGTACTTC
TRBV29-1	-	TRBD2	TRBJ2-5	CSISISGGSAETQYF	TGCAGCATAAGCATCAGCGGGGGTTCTGCAGAGACCCAGTACTTC
TRBV9	-	-	TRBJ2-1	CASSVARGRLNEQFF	TGTGCCAGCAGCGTTGCCAGGGGCCGCCTCAATGAGCAGTTCTTC
TRBV20-1	many	TRBD2	TRBJ2-5	CSARSGGETQYF	TGCAGTGCTAGAAGCGGGGGAGAGACCCAGTACTTC
TRBV15	-	TRBD1	TRBJ2-4	CATTPGQIGKNIQYF	TGTGCCACCACCCCGGGACAGATTGGCAAAAACATTCAGTACTTC
TRBV28	-	-	TRBJ1-2	CASSLSVSQGYTF	TGTGCCAGCAGTTTATCGGTCAGTCAGGGCTACACCTTC
TRBV7-9	many	-	TRBJ1-6	CASSPGSSYNSPLHF	TGTGCCAGCAGCCCCGGGAGCTCCTATAATTCACCCCTCCACTTT
TRBV11-1	-	TRBD1	TRBJ1-6	CASIRDRAILTLHF	TGTGCCAGCATCCGGGACAGGGCGATTCTCACCCTCCACTTT